This T cell receptor (beta chain) came from a study of T cells in Graves' hyperthyroidism and ophthalmopathy. Study-wide results and caveats: Classification by a 13 V-J model distinguished ophthalmopathy from stable hyperthyroidism. For ophthalmopathy, model prediction preceded onset by a median 6.5 months.

Germline V gives CDR1 LNHNV, CDR2 YYDKDF (reference sequence). CDR3 size: 19 residues. V was pared by 6 bases and J by 0 bases, with 21 bases between. Inclusion characteristics of ophthalmopathy patients comprised a Clinical Activity Score of at least 3, a NOSPECS grade of at least 4, and duration under 3 months. In its sample, this clonotype was seen many times. Its antigen is currently unknown. There were TCR beta CDR3 regions amplified from RNA transcripts. The HTBI primer set served for first-round RT-PCR of the TCR CDR3. One entry per CDR3 protein results from TCRdb running MiXCR on the multiplex PCR reads. Of 300,000 to 450,000 distinct CDR3 sequences in the sample, approximately 14% were seen once.

This rearrangement joins TRBV15 to TRBJ2-6, with D possibly being TRBD2 (5 bases). The clonotype comes from a woman aged 25 to 39 with Graves' ophthalmopathy. The sequenced sample consisted of blood. CDR3 DNA sequence: TGTGCCACCAGAGGAGAAGGACTCGAACCAATCTCTGGGGCCAACGTCCTGACTTTC. Amino acids: CATRGEGLEPISGANVLTF.